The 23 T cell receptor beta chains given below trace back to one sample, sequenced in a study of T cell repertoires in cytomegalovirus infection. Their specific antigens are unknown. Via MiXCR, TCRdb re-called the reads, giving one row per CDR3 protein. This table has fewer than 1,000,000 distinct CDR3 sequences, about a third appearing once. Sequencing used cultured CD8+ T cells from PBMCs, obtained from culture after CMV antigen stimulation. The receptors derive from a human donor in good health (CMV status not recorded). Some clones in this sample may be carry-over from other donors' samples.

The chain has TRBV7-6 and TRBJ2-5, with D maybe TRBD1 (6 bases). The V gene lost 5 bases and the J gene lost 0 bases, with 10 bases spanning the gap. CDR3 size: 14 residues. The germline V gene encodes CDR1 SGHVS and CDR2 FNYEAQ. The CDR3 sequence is CASSPGQNQETQYF. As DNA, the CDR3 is TGTGCCAGCAGCCCCGGACAGAACCAAGAGACCCAGTACTTC.

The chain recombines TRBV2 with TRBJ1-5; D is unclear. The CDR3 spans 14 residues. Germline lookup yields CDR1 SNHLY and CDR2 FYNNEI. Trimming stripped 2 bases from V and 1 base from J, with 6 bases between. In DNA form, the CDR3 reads TGTGCCAGCAGTGAACTGAGGAGCAATCAGCCCCAGCATTTT. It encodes CASSELRSNQPQHF.

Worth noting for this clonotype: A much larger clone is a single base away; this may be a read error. The CDR3 DNA is TGTGCCAGCAGCCCGATTAGCGGGGGGGCCGGGGAGCTGTTTTTT. It encodes CASSPISGGAGELFF. This sequence joins TRBV7-6 and TRBJ2-2; 11 nucleotides line up with TRBD2. Trimming took 5 bases from V and 6 from J; bases not matched to a gene: 5. Germline V lookup: CDR1 SGHVS, CDR2 FNYEAQ. CDR3 size: 15 residues.

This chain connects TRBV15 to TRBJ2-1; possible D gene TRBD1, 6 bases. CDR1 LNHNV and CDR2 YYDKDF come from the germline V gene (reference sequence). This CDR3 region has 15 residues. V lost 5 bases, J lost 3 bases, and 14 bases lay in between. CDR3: CATSGWTDSYNEQFF. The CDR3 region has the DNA TGTGCCACCAGCGGATGGACGGACAGCTACAATGAGCAGTTCTTC. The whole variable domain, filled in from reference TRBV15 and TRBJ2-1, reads DAMVIQNPRYQVTQFGKPVTLSCSQTLNHNVMYWYQQKSSQAPKLLFHYYDKDFNNEADTPDNFQSRRPNTSFCFLDIRSPGLGDTAMYLCATSGWTDSYNEQFFGPGTRLTVL.

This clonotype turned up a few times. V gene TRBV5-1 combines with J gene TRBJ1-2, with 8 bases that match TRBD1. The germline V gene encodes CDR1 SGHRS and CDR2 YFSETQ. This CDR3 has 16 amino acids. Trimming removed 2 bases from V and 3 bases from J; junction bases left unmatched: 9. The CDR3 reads CASSLLLTGGDYGYTF. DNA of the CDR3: TGCGCCAGCAGCTTATTATTAACAGGGGGAGACTATGGCTACACCTTC.

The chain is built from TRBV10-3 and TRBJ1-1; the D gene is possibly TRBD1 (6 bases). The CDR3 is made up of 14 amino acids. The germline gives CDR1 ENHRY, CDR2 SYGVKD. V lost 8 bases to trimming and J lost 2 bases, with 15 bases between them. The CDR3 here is CAIRFTGYNTEAFF. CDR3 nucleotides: TGTGCCATCCGATTCACAGGGTATAACACTGAAGCTTTCTTT.

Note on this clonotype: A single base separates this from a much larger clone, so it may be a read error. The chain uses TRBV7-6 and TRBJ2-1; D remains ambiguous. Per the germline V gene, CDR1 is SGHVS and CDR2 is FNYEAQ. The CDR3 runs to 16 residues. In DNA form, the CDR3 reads TGTGTCAGCAGCCCAAAGACCCCTCCGGATGTCGGTGAGCAGTTCTTC. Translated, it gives CVSSPKTPPDVGEQFF.

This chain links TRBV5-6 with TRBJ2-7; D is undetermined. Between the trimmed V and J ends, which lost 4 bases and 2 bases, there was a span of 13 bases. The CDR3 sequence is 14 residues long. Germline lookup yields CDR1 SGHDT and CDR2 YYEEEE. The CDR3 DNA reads TGTGCCAGCAGCCAAGGCCCGTCTCCCTACGAGCAGTACTTC. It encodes CASSQGPSPYEQYF.

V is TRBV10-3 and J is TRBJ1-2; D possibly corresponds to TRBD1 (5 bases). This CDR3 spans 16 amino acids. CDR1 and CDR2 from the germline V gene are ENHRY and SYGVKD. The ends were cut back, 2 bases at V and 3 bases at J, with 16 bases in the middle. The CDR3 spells CAISEEYRPRDYGYTF. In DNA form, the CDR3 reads TGTGCCATCAGTGAGGAATACAGGCCCCGAGACTATGGCTACACCTTC.

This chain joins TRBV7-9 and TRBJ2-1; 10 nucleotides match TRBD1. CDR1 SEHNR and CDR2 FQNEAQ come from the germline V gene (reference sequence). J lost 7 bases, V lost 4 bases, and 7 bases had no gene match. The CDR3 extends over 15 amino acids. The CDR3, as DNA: TGTGCCAGCAGCTCCGTAGGACAGGGGGAGAATGAGCAGTTCTTC. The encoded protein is CASSSVGQGENEQFF.

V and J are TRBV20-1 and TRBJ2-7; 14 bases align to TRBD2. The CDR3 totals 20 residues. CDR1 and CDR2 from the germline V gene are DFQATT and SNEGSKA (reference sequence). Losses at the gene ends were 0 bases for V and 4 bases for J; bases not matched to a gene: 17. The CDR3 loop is CSARDGATSGGALISYEQYV. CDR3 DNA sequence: TGCAGTGCTAGAGATGGAGCGACTAGCGGGGGGGCCCTAATTAGTTACGAGCAGTACGTC.

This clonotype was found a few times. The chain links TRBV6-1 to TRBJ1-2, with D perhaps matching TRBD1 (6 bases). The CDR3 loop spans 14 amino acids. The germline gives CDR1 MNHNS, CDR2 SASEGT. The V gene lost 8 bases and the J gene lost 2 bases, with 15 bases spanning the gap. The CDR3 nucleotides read TGTGCCAGCCTTAGGGGGGGCCTGAACTATGGCTACACCTTC. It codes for CASLRGGLNYGYTF.

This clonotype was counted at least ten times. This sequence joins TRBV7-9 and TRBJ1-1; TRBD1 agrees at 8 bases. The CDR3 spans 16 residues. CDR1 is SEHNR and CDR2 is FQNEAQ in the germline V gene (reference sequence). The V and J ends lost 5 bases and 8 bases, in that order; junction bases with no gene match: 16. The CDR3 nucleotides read TGTGCCAGCAGCGTCAGGGGGCGCGGGGTGAGTCTGGAAGCTTTCTTT. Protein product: CASSVRGRGVSLEAFF.

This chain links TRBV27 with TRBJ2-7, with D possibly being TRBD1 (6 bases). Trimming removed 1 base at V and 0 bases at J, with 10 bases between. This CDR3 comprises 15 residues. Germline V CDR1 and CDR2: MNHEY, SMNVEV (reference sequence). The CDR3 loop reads CASSLYLGASYEQYV. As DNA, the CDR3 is TGTGCCAGCAGTTTATATTTGGGGGCCTCCTACGAGCAGTACGTC.

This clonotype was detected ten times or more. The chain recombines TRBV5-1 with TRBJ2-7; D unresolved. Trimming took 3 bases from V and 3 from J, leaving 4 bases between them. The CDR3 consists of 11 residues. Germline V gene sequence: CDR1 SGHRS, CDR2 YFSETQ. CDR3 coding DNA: TGCGCCAGCAGCTCTAACTACGAGCAGTACTTC. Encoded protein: CASSSNYEQYF.

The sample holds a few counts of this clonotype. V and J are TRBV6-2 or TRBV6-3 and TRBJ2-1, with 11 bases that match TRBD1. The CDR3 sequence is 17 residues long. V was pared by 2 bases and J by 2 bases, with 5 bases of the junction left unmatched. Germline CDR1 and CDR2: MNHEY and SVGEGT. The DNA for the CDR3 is TGTGCCAGCAGTTACGCCCGGACAGGGGGCGCCTACAATGAGCAGTTCTTC. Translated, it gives CASSYARTGGAYNEQFF.

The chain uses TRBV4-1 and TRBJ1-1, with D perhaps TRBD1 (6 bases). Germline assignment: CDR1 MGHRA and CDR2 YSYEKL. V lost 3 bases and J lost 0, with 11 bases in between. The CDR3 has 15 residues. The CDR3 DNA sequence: TGCGCCAGCAGCCAGACCCAGGGGCTGAACACTGAAGCTTTCTTT. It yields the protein CASSQTQGLNTEAFF.

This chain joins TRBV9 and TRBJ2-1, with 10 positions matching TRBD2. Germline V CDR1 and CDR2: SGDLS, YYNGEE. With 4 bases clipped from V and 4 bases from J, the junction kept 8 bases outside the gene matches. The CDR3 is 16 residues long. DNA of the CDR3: TGTGCCAGCAGCTTCCTTAGCGGGGGGCTATACAATGAGCAGTTCTTC. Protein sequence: CASSFLSGGLYNEQFF.

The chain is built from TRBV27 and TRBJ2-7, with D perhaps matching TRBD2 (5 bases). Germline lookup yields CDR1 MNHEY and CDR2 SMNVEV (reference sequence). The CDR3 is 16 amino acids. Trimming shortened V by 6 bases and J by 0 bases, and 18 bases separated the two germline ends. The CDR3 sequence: CASSLIAGLSSYEQYF. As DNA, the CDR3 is TGTGCCAGCAGCCTTATCGCGGGCCTTAGCTCCTACGAGCAGTACTTC.

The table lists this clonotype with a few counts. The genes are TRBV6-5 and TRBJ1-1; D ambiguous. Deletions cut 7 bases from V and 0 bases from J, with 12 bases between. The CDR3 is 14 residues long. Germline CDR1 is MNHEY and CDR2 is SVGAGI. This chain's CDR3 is CASTEYLMNTEAFF. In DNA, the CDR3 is TGTGCCAGCACGGAGTACTTGATGAACACTGAAGCTTTCTTT.

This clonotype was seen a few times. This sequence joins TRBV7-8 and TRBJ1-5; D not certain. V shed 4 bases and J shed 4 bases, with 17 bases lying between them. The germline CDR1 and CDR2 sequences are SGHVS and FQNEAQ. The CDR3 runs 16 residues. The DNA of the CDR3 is TGTGCCAGCAGCTCCCAGAATTCCCCCCTTAATCAGCCCCAGCATTTT. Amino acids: CASSSQNSPLNQPQHF.

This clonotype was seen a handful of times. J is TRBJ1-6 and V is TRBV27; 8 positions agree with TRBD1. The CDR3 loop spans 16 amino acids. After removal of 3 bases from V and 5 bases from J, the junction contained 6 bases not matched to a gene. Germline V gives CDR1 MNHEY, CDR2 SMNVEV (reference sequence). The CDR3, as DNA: TGTGCCAGCAGTTTCCTGTGGACAGGGCATAATTCACCCCTCCACTTT. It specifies CASSFLWTGHNSPLHF.

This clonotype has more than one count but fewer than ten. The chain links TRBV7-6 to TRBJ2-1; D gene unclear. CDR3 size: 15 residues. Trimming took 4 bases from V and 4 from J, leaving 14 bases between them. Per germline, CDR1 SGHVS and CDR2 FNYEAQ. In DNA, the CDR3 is TGTGCCAGCAGCTCCTACTCCGCTGGGTACAATGAGCAGTTCTTC. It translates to CASSSYSAGYNEQFF. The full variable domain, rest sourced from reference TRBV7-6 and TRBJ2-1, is GAGVSQSPRYKVTKRGQDVALRCDPISGHVSLYWYRQALGQGPEFLTYFNYEAQQDKSGLPNDRFSAERPEGSISTLTIQRTEQRDSAMYRCASSSYSAGYNEQFFGPGTRLTVL.